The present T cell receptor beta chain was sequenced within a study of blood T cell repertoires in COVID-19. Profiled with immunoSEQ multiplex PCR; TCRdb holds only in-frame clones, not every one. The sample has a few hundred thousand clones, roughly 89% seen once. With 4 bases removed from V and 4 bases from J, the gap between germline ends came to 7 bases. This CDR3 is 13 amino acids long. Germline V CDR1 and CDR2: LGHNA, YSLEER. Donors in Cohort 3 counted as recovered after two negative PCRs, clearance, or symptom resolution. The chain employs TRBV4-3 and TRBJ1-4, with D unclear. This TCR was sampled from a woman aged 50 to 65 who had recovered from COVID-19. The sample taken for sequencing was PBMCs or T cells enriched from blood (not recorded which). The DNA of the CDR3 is TGCGCCAGCAGCCTGGCCATTAATGAAAAACTGTTTTTT. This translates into CASSLAINEKLFF.